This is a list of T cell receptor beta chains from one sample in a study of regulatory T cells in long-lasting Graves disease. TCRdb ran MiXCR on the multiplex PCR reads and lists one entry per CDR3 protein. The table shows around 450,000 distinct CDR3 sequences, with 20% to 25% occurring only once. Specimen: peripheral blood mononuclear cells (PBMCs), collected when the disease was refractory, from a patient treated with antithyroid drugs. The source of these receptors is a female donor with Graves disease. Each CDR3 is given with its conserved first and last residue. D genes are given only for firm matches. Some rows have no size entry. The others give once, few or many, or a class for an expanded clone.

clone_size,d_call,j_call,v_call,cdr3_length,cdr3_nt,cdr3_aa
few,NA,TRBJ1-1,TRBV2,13,TGTGCCAGCACAGGGTTACCTTTAACTGAAGCTTTCTTT,CASTGLPLTEAFF
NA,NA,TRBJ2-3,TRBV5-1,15,TGCGCCAGCAGCTTAGCAGCGTTGAGCACAGATACGCAGTATTTT,CASSLAALSTDTQYF
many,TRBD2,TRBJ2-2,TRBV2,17,TGTGCCAGCGGGGAGGGGAGACTAGCCATGAACACCGGGGAGCTGTTTTTT,CASGEGRLAMNTGELFF
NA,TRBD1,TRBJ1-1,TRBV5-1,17,TGCGCCAGCAGCTCCACGGGACAGGGGGCGGTGAACACTGAAGCTTTCTTT,CASSSTGQGAVNTEAFF
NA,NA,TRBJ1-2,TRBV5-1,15,TGCGCCAGCAGCTTTGGGGGGCCTTGGAACTATGGCTACACCTTC,CASSFGGPWNYGYTF
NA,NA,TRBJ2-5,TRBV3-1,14,TGTGCCAGCAGCCAAGAGTCAAAAGGAGAGACCCAGTACTTC,CASSQESKGETQYF
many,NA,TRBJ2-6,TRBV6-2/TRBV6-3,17,TGTGCCAGCAGTGACACGCTAACAGGTTCGGGGGCCAACGTCCTGACTTTC,CASSDTLTGSGANVLTF
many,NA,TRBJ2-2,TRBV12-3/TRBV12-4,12,TGTGCCAGCAGCCCTTTTGCCGGGGAGCTGTTTTTT,CASSPFAGELFF
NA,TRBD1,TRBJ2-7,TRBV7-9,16,TGTGCCAGTTCAATGGGACAGGGCGTCGAGCGCGGGGAGCAGTACTTC,CASSMGQGVERGEQYF
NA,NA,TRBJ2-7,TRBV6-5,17,TGTGCCAGCAGTTACGCCCGACAGGCGCCAAGCTCCTACGAGCAGTACTTC,CASSYARQAPSSYEQYF
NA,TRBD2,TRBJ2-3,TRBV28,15,TGTGCCAGCAGTTTAGGGAGCGGGAAAGGGGATACGCAGTATTTT,CASSLGSGKGDTQYF
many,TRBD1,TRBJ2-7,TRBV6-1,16,TGTGCCAGCAGTACCCGGGACAGTGTGAGCTCCTACGAGCAGTACTTC,CASSTRDSVSSYEQYF
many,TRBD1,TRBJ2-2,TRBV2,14,TGTGCCAGCCGGACAGGGGGTGACACCGGGGAGCTGTTTTTT,CASRTGGDTGELFF
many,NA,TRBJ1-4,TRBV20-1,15,TGCAGTGCTAGACACCCTTCGGCAACTAATGAAAAACTGTTTTTT,CSARHPSATNEKLFF
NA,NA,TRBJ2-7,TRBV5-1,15,TGCGCCAGCAAATGGGGGGCAGGGGGAGGCAACGAGCAGTACTTC,CASKWGAGGGNEQYF
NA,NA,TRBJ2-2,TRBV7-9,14,TGTGCCAGCGGGTCTAGCCTTTACACCGGGGAGCTGTTTTTT,CASGSSLYTGELFF
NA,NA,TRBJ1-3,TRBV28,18,TGTGCCAGCAGTTTACCTTTGGCAGGGGCGCTCTCTGGAAACACCATATATTTT,CASSLPLAGALSGNTIYF
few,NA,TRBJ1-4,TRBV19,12,TGTGCCAGTAGCCGGGACCTCGAAAAACTGTTTTTT,CASSRDLEKLFF
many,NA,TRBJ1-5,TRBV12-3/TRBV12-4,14,TGTGCCAGCAGTTTGGCGACAATCGATCAGCCCCAGCATTTT,CASSLATIDQPQHF
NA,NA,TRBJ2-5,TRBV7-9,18,TGTGCCAGCAGCTCAAAGATTCGGGAACGAATCCGACAAGAGACCCAGTACTTC,CASSSKIRERIRQETQYF
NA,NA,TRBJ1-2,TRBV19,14,TGTGCCAGTAGTATTGGGTCGGCGAACTATGGCTACACCTTC,CASSIGSANYGYTF
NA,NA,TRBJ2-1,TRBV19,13,TGTGCCAGTAGTAAAACTAGTTACAATGAGCAGTTCTTC,CASSKTSYNEQFF
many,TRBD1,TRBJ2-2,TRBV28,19,TGTGCCAGCAGTTTTGGGTCGTACGTTGGGACAGGGGTTCCCGGGGAGCTGTTTTTT,CASSFGSYVGTGVPGELFF
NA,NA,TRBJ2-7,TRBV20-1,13,TGCAGTGCTATTGGGGGGGGCCTGCTCGAGCAGTACTTC,CSAIGGGLLEQYF
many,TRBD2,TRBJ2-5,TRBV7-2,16,TGTGCCAGCAGCTCCAGACTAGCGGGGATCCAAGAGACCCAGTACTTC,CASSSRLAGIQETQYF
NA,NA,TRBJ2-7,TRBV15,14,TGTGCCACCAGCAGAGCACAGGGCGTCTACGAGCAGTACTTC,CATSRAQGVYEQYF
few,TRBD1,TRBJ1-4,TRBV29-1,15,TGCAGCGTCGGGGACAGGGGGGGGGGTAATGAAAAACTGTTTTTT,CSVGDRGGGNEKLFF
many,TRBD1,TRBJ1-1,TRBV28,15,TGTGCCAGCAGTTGGTACCGGGACAGGAACACTGAAGCTTTCTTT,CASSWYRDRNTEAFF
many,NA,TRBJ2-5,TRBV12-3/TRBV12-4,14,TGTGCCAGCAGACAGGGCGCTGTGGGGGAGACCCAGTACTTC,CASRQGAVGETQYF
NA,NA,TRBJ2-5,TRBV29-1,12,TGCAGCGCCTCTAGCGCGGGAGAGACCCAGTACTTC,CSASSAGETQYF
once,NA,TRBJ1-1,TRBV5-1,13,TGCGCCAGCGTAGGGGCTCGGTACACTGAAGCTTTCTTT,CASVGARYTEAFF
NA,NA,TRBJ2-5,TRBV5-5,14,TGTGCCAGCAACTTCCATGAGCGGCAAGAGACCCAGTACTTC,CASNFHERQETQYF
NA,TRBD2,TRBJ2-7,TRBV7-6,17,TGTGCCAGCAGCTTTGGGACTAGCCGAAGGGGAACCTACGAGCAGTACTTC,CASSFGTSRRGTYEQYF
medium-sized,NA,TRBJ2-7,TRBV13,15,TGTGCCAGCAGTCCGGACGCCGGGCGAGGGTACGAGCAGTACTTC,CASSPDAGRGYEQYF
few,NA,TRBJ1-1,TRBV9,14,TGTGCCAGCAGCGTAGGGACACGGGGGAGTGAAGCTTTCTTT,CASSVGTRGSEAFF
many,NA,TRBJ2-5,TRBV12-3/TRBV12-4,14,TGTGCCAGCAGTTTGTCGGCTCTAAGCGAGACCCAGTACTTC,CASSLSALSETQYF
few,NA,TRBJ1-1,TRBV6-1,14,TGTGCCAGCGCCGCCGGAGGGATGAACACTGAAGCTTTCTTT,CASAAGGMNTEAFF
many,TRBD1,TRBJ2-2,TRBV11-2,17,TGTGCCAGCAGTCCTGGGACAGGGGGCGGAAACACCGGGGAGCTGTTTTTT,CASSPGTGGGNTGELFF
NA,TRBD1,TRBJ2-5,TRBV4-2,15,TGTGCCAGCAGCCGCTGGACAGGGGATGAAGAGACCCAGTACTTC,CASSRWTGDEETQYF
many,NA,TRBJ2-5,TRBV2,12,TGTGCCAGGGGCAGGCACCAAGAGACCCAGTACTTC,CARGRHQETQYF
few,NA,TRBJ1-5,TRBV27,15,TGTGCCAGCAGTTTAGGGGGGGCAAACAATCAGCCCCAGCATTTT,CASSLGGANNQPQHF
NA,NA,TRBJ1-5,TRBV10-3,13,TGTGCCATCACCCCTGAGGTGGGGGGGGTAGCGCATTTT,CAITPEVGGVAHF
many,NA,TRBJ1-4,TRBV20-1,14,TGCAGTGCCCTGGCGGGGTCGATGAATGAAAAACTGTTTTTT,CSALAGSMNEKLFF
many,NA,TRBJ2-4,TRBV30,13,TGTGCCTGGAGTGGGGGTGCCAAAAACATTCAGTACTTC,CAWSGGAKNIQYF
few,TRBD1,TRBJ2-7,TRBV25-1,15,TGTGCCAGCAGTGAATTACGGCCAGGGGGTTACGAGCAGTACTTC,CASSELRPGGYEQYF
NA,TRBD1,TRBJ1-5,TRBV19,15,TGTGCCAGTACCGGAACAGGGGGCCCGGGTCAGCCCCAGCATTTT,CASTGTGGPGQPQHF
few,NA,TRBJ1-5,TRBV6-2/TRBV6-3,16,TGTGCCAGCAGTTACGGGTCGGGGGGAGGTAATCAGCCCCAGCATTTT,CASSYGSGGGNQPQHF
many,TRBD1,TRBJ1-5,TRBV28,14,TGTGCCAGCAGTGAACAGGGGAGCAATCAGCCCCAGCATTTT,CASSEQGSNQPQHF
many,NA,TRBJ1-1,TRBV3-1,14,TGTGCCAGCAGCCAGGAACAGGGTTCCACTGAAGCTTTCTTT,CASSQEQGSTEAFF
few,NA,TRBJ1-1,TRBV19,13,TGTGCCAGTTCTAGACAGGAGGAGACTGAAGCTTTCTTT,CASSRQEETEAFF
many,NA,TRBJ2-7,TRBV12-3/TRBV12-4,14,TGTGCCAGCAGTTTAGGAGAGTACACCTACGAGCAGTACTTC,CASSLGEYTYEQYF
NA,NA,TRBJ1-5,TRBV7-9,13,TGTGCCAGCAGCTTGGGTTTTAATCAGCCCCAGCATTTT,CASSLGFNQPQHF
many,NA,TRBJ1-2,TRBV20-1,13,TGCAGTGCTAGAGATCCGACAGGATATGGCTACACCTTC,CSARDPTGYGYTF
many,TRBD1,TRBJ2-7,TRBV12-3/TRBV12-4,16,TGTGCCAGCAGCCACATCGGACAGGGCGTCTCCTACGAGCAGTACTTC,CASSHIGQGVSYEQYF
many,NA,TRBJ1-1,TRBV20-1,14,TGCAGTGCTAGAGTGGGAGGGCCGAACACTGAAGCTTTCTTT,CSARVGGPNTEAFF
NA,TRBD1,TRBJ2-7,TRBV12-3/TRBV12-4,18,TGTGCCAGCAGTTTTACCTCCAGCCGGACAGGGGGCTCCTACGAGCAGTACTTC,CASSFTSSRTGGSYEQYF